This record concerns one TCR beta chain sequence. Its antigen is still unknown. PCR was performed using 60 Vbeta and 13 Jbeta primers. Only in-frame clones appear in the TCRdb table, and some are missing; sequencing was by immunoSEQ multiplex PCR. The table has fewer than 200,000 clones, 8.5% to 10% seen once. This sample was included in a study of cytomegalovirus exposure and HLA in healthy donors. Broader study findings: Researchers reported in a later analysis that common viral pathogens appeared linked to several top clusters.

Germline loops: CDR1 SGHRS, CDR2 YFSETQ. The CDR3 is made up of 14 amino acids. Trimming removed 4 bases at V and 3 bases at J, with 14 bases between. This sequence joins TRBV5-1 and TRBJ2-7; a weak D match, TRBD1 (8 bases). The sequence derives from a woman in her 30s in good health and CMV-seropositive. Specimen: PBMCs. The CDR3 nucleotides read TGCGCCAGCAGCGAACAGGGGGGGAGCTACGAGCAGTACTTC. Amino acids: CASSEQGGSYEQYF.